This TCR beta chain was identified during a study of blood T cell repertoires in COVID-19. Across the whole study: From the United States, Italy and Spain came samples of acute and convalescent COVID-19. The cDNA or gDNA used as material had been derived from T cells, B-cell-depleted T cells, or PBMCs.

Original analysis: Using reference gene primer amplification, nucleated cell counts were estimated. Only in-frame clones appear in the TCRdb table, and some are missing; sequencing was by immunoSEQ multiplex PCR. V, J and clone size were drawn from that table, and D and trimming were deduced from the DNA. The sample holds around 60,000 clones, roughly 72% seen once. The CDR3 length is 15 residues. Germline CDR1 reads MNHNS; CDR2 reads SASEGT. V dropped 0 bases and J dropped 4; count of bases not matched to a gene: 2. Sequencing was carried out using peripheral blood. This clonotype originated in a woman between 65 and 79 years old with COVID-19, enrolled during active disease. The rearrangement links TRBV6-1 to TRBJ1-5, with TRBD1 matching 8 bases. The CDR3: CASSEARQGNQPQHF. The CDR3 nucleotides read TGTGCCAGCAGTGAAGCGCGACAGGGGAATCAGCCCCAGCATTTT.